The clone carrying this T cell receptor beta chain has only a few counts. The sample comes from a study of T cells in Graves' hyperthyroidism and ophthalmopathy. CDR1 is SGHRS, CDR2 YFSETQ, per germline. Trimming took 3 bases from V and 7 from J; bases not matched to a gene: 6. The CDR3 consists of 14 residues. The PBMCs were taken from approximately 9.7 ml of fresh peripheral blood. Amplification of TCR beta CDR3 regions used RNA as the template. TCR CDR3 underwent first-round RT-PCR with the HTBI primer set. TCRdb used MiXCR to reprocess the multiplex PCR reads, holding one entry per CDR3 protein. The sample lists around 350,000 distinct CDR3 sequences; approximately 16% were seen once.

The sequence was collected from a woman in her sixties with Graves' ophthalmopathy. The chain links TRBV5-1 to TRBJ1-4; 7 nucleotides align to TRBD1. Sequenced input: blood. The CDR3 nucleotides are TGCGCCAGCAGCTCGACAGGGTTCACTGAAAAACTGTTTTTT. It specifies CASSSTGFTEKLFF.